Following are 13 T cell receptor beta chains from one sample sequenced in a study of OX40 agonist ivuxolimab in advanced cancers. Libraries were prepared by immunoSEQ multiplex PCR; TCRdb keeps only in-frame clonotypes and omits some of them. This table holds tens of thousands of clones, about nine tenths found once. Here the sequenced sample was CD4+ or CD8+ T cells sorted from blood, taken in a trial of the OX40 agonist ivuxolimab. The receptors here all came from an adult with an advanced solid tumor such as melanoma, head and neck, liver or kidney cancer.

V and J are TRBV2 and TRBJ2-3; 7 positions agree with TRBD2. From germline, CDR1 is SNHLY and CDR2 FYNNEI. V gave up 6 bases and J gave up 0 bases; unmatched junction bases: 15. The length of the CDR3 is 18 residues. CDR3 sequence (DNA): TGTGCCAGCAGGAGGGGTTCGTTGCGGGAGTATAGCACAGATACGCAGTATTTT. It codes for CASRRGSLREYSTDTQYF.

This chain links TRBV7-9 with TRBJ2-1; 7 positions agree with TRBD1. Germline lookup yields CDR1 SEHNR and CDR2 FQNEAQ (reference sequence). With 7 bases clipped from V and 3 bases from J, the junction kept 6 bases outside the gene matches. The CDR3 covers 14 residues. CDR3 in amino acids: CASIPGTVYNEQFF. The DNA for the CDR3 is TGTGCCAGCATCCCCGGGACAGTCTACAATGAGCAGTTCTTC.

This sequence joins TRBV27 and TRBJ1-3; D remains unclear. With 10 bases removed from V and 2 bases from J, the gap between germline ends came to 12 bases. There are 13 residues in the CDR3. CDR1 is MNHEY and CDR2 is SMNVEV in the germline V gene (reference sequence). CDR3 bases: TGTGCCACCGGGGATACGGCTGGAAACACCATATATTTT. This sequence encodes CATGDTAGNTIYF.

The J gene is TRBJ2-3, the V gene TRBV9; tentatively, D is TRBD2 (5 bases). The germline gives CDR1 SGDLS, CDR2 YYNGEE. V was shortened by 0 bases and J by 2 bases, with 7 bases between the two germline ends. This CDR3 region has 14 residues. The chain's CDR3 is CASSVERNTDTQYF. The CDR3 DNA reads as TGTGCCAGCAGCGTAGAGCGGAACACAGATACGCAGTATTTT.

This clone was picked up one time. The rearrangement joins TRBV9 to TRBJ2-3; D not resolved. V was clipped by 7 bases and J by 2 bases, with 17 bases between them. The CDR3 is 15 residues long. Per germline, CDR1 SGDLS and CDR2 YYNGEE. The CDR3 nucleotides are TGTGCCAGCGGTATGGTTGCGGCTAACACAGATACGCAGTATTTT. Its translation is CASGMVAANTDTQYF.

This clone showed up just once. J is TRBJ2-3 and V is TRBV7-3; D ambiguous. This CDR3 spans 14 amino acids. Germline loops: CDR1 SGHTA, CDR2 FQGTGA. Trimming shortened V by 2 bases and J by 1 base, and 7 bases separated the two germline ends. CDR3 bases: TGTGCCAGCAGCTTAGACCGGGGCACAGATACGCAGTATTTT. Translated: CASSLDRGTDTQYF. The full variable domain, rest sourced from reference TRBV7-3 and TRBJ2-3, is GAGVSQTPSNKVTEKGKYVELRCDPISGHTALYWYRQSLGQGPEFLIYFQGTGAADDSGLPNDRFFAVRPEGSVSTLKIQRTERGDSAVYLCASSLDRGTDTQYFGPGTRLTVL.

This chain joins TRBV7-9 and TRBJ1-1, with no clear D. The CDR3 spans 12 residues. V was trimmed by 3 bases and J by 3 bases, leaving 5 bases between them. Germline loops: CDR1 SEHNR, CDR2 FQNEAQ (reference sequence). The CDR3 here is CASSFGDTEAFF. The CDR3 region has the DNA TGTGCCAGCAGCTTCGGAGACACTGAAGCTTTCTTT.

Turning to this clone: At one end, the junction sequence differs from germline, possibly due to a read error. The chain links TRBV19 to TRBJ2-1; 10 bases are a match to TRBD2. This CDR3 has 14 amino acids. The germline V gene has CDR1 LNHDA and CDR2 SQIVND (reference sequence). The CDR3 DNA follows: TGTGCCAGTCGTATAGCGGGAGGCCCCCCTGAGCAGTTCTTC. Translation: CASRIAGGPPEQFF.

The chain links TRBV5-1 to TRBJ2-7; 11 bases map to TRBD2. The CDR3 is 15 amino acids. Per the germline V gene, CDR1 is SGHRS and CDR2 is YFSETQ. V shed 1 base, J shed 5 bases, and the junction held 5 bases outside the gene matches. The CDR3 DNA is TGCGCCAGCAGCTTGCGACTAGCGGGGACCAACGAGCAGTACTTC. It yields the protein CASSLRLAGTNEQYF.

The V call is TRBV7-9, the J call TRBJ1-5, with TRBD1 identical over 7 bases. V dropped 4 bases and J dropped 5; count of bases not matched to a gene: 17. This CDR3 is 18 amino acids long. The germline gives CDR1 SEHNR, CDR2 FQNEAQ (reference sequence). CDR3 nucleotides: TGTGCCAGCAGCTCCACCCAGTCCGTACAGGGGAGAGATCAGCCCCAGCATTTT. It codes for CASSSTQSVQGRDQPQHF.

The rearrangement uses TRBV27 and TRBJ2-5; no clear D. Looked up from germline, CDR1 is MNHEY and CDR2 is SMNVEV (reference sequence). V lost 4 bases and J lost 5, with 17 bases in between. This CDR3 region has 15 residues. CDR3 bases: TGTGCCAGCAGTTCCTCCCGACCGGTCAGGGAGACCCAGTACTTC. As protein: CASSSSRPVRETQYF.

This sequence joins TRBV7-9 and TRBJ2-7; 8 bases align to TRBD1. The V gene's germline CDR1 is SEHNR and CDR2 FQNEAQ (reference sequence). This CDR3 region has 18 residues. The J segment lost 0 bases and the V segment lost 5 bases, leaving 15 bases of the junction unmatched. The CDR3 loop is CASSPRTGPWQSSYEQYF. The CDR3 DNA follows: TGTGCCAGCAGCCCCCGGACAGGGCCATGGCAGTCCTCCTACGAGCAGTACTTC.

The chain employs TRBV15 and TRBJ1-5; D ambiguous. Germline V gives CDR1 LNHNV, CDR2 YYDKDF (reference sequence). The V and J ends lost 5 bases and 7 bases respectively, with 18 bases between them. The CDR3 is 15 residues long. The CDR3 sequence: CATSWEQVGVQPQHF. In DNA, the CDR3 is TGTGCCACCAGCTGGGAGCAGGTTGGTGTACAGCCCCAGCATTTT.